The sequence of this T cell receptor beta chain was determined in a study of early T cells in non-severe SARS-CoV-2 infection (dated by TCRdb to the early 2020s). Notes on the research overall: Because TCR sequencing relied on bulk RNA taken from unsorted whole blood, pairing of alpha and beta chains was not possible.

Note on this clonotype: Its antigen target is currently unknown. Base qualities are missing; no much larger clone stands one base away.

The library relied on 5' RACE. Reads for this sample came from a NextSeq 500. To correct for sequencing error and PCR bias, the TCR library protocol tagged individual cDNA molecules with unique molecular identifiers. Both TCR alpha and beta chains were sequenced, and tight co-correlation was observed between alpha and beta sequence abundances in each sample. The original pipeline was this. V gene, J gene and CDR3 annotation of TCR sequences was performed with Decombinator V4. TCRs were defined as expanded if a significant change between any two time points was detected under a Poisson model with p below 0.0001. TCR abundances were normalised to the total number of TCRs sequenced per sample and expressed as counts per million. TRAV1-2 paired with TRAJ12, TRAJ20 or TRAJ33 defined MAIT TCRs, while TRAV10 paired with TRAJ18 defined iNKT TCRs. VDJdb, accessed on 1 November 2021, was searched for TCRs annotated for CMV, EBV and SARS-CoV-2, and TCRs annotated for more than one antigen were excluded. The public reads were quality trimmed at Q25 with fastp and then assembled into clones with MiXCR by TCRdb, keeping productive beta chains. Identical CDR3 protein sequences are pooled into one entry, listed with their most common genes and DNA. TCRdb assigned the V and J calls; the authors' analysis was not used. The sample yields fewer than 130,000 distinct CDR3 sequences; roughly 13% were counted once. The top ten clones comprise about 4% of the sample.

General study outcomes and caveats: VDJdb matching was skewed toward anti-spike CD8 responses and likely underestimated virus-specific expansions, missing private and CD4 specificities.

The CDR3 contains 11 residues, cysteine and phenylalanine counted. Just CDR3 DNA is preserved here, 33 bases in frame from base 1. According to the germline V gene, CDR1 reads MNHEY and CDR2 reads SVGEGT. V and J are truncated by 2 bases and 6 bases respectively, leaving an intervening sequence of 5 bases. A case-control design nested within a healthcare worker cohort in London, UK, was used, with weekly nasopharyngeal swab PCR tests and blood sampling performed. Healthcare workers were recruited between 23 and 31 March 2020, during the week of the UK lockdown, and were followed weekly for up to about 15 weeks.

The V gene is TRBV6-2 or TRBV6-3 and the J gene is TRBJ2-7; the D gene is not confidently resolved. The sequenced sample was whole blood, obtained at baseline. The origin of this receptor is an adult who was a healthcare worker with PCR-confirmed SARS-CoV-2 infection or an uninfected control (not recorded which). Read as DNA, the sequence is TGTGCCAGCAGTTACCGTTTCGAGCAGTACTTC. It translates to CASSYRFEQYF.